This TCR beta chain was sequenced during a study of breast tumors, draining lymph nodes, adjacent tissues. Breast cancer patients provided tissue from their axillary draining lymph nodes. Via MiXCR, TCRdb re-called the multiplex PCR reads, giving one row per CDR3 protein. The data show hundreds of thousands of distinct CDR3 sequences, about 30% seen once. This clonotype was observed many times. Antigen unknown. General study findings and limits: Tumor and nontumor repertoires were significantly more similar in luminal-like than in basal-like breast cancer. Tumor repertoires ranked between lymph nodes and nontumor tissue in diversity, with V and J gene preferences.

The sequencing input was axillary lymph node tissue. This receptor was taken from a female donor with breast cancer. Some clones in this sample may be carry-over from other donors' samples.

The CDR3, as DNA: TGTGCCAGTAGTATAGGTGGGGAACTATCCTACAATGAGCAGTTCTTC. As protein: CASSIGGELSYNEQFF. The genes are TRBV19 and TRBJ2-1; D is unclear. Trimming left V 1 base short and J 1 base short, with 11 bases between. Germline V gene data show CDR1 as LNHDA and CDR2 as SQIVND (reference sequence). The CDR3 covers 16 residues.